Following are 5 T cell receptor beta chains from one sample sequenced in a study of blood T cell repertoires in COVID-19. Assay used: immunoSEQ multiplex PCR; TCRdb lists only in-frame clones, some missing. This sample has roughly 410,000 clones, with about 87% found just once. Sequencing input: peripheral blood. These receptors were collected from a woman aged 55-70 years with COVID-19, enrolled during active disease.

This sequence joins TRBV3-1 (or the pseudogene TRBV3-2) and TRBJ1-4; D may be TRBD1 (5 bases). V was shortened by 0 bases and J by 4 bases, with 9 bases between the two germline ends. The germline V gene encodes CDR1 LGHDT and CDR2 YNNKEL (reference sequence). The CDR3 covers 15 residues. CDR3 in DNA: TGTGCCAGCAGCCAAGACAGGGATCTTAATGAAAAACTGTTTTTT. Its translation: CASSQDRDLNEKLFF.

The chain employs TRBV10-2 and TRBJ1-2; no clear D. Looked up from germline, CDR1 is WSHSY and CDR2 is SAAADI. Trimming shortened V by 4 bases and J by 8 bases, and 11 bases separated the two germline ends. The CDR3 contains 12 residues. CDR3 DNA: TGCGCCAGCAGTGTTCGGGAGGCGGGCTACACCTTC. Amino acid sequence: CASSVREAGYTF.

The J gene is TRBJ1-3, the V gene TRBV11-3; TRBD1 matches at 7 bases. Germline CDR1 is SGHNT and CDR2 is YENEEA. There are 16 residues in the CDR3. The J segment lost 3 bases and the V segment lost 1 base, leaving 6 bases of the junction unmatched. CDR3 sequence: CASSLGQGHDGNTIYF. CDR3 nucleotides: TGTGCCAGCAGCTTAGGACAGGGTCATGATGGAAACACCATATATTTT.

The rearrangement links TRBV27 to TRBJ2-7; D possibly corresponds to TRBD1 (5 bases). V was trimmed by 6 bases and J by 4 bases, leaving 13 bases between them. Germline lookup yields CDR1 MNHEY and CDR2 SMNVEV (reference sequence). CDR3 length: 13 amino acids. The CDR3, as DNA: TGTGCCAGCAGCCCATACGACAGATACGAGCAGTACTTC. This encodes CASSPYDRYEQYF.

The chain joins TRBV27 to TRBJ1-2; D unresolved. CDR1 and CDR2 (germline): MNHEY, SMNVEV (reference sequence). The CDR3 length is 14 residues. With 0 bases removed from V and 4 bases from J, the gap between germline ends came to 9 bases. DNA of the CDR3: TGTGCCAGCAGTTTATCACCCACTATCTATGGCTACACCTTC. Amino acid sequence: CASSLSPTIYGYTF.